These 28 T cell receptor beta chains were all obtained from the same sample, sequenced in a study of blood T cell repertoires in COVID-19. TCRdb keeps only in-frame clones here, not all; method: immunoSEQ multiplex PCR. The sample yields tens of thousands of clones, around 80% seen once. Sequencing used peripheral blood. These receptors all stem from a man aged 60-69 years with acute or convalescent COVID-19.

This sequence joins TRBV18 and TRBJ1-2, with D possibly being TRBD1 (6 bases). The length of the CDR3 is 15 residues. Germline V gene data show CDR1 as KGHSH and CDR2 as LQKENI. V gave up 3 bases and J gave up 7 bases, with 18 bases separating them. In nucleotides, the CDR3 is TGTGCCAGCTCACCCGAGGGGGACCCGGGGACTGGCTACACCTTC. Its translation is CASSPEGDPGTGYTF.

The rearrangement links TRBV14 to TRBJ2-5; D is perhaps TRBD2 (5 bases). The CDR3 totals 11 residues. In germline, CDR1 is SGHDN, CDR2 FVKESK. Trimming took 5 bases from V and 5 from J, leaving 6 bases between them. For the CDR3, the DNA is TGTGCCAGCAGCTCGGGGGAGACCCAGTACTTC. Protein: CASSSGETQYF.

The chain is built from TRBV7-9 and TRBJ1-3, with 7 bases matching TRBD1. V trimming: 6 bases; J trimming: 0 bases; junction bases outside the gene matches: 5. Germline V gene lookup returns CDR1 SEHNR and CDR2 FQNEAQ (reference sequence). The CDR3 loop spans 15 amino acids. The CDR3 DNA reads TGTGCCAGCAGTCGGACAGGCCTCTCTGGAAACACCATATATTTT. This gives the protein CASSRTGLSGNTIYF.

The rearrangement uses TRBV7-2 and TRBJ2-7, with D unclear. Germline V lookup: CDR1 SGHTA, CDR2 FQGNSA. The CDR3 is 11 residues long. The ends were cut back, 3 bases at V and 6 bases at J, with 6 bases in the middle. The CDR3 DNA follows: TGTGCCAGCAGCTTTAGTGGCGAGCAGTACTTC. Amino acids: CASSFSGEQYF. The complete variable domain, with remaining parts taken from reference TRBV7-2 and TRBJ2-7, reads GAGVSQSPSNKVTEKGKDVELRCDPISGHTALYWYRQSLGQGLEFLIYFQGNSAPDKSGLPSDRFSAERTGGSVSTLTIQRTQQEDSAVYLCASSFSGEQYFGPGTRLTVT.

This chain joins TRBV12-5 and TRBJ2-1, with 9 bases lining up with TRBD1. With 5 bases clipped from V and 7 bases from J, the junction kept 12 bases outside the gene matches. CDR3 length equals 16 residues. Germline CDR1 is LGHNT and CDR2 is FRNRAP. CDR3 region: CASGPTRQGVRNEQFF. DNA of the CDR3: TGTGCTAGTGGTCCTACTCGACAGGGGGTTAGGAATGAGCAGTTCTTC.

The chain employs TRBV7-9 and TRBJ2-3, with 9 bases that match TRBD1. Trimming took 1 base from V and 5 from J; bases not matched to a gene: 10. Germline loops: CDR1 SEHNR, CDR2 FQNEAQ (reference sequence). This CDR3 region has 17 residues. The CDR3 DNA reads as TGTGCCAGCAGCTTAGAGCAACAGGGGGCTAGGGGAGATACGCAGTATTTT. Its translation: CASSLEQQGARGDTQYF. Variable domain in full (rest from reference TRBV7-9 and TRBJ2-3): DTGVSQNPRHKITKRGQNVTFRCDPISEHNRLYWYRQTLGQGPEFLTYFQNEAQLEKSRLLSDRFSAERPKGSFSTLEIQRTEQGDSAMYLCASSLEQQGARGDTQYFGPGTRLTVL.

This rearrangement joins TRBV2 to TRBJ2-7, with D perhaps TRBD1 (6 bases). The V end lost 6 bases, the J end lost 5 bases, and 20 bases lay between the germline ends. This CDR3 region has 15 residues. CDR1 is SNHLY, CDR2 FYNNEI, per germline. In DNA, the CDR3 is TGTGCCAGCAGGTTAGGGGACACGGGCTTGAACGAGCAGTACTTC. This gives the protein CASRLGDTGLNEQYF.

J is TRBJ1-1 and V is TRBV28; D possibly corresponds to TRBD1 (6 bases). V shed 5 bases and J shed 4 bases, with 11 bases lying between them. The germline V gene encodes CDR1 MDHEN and CDR2 SYDVKM. The CDR3 totals 13 residues. The CDR3 reads CASSLQGGTEAFF. The CDR3 DNA follows: TGTGCCAGCAGTCTACAGGGTGGCACTGAAGCTTTCTTT.

The V and J genes are TRBV30 and TRBJ1-2; D perhaps matches TRBD1 (6 bases). The CDR3 is 13 residues long. Germline V gene data show CDR1 as GTSNPN and CDR2 as SVGIG (reference sequence). V lost 8 bases and J lost 6, with 19 bases in between. In DNA, the CDR3 is TGTGCCGTACAGGGTAGGAAGTTCGATGGCTACACCTTC. Its protein product is CAVQGRKFDGYTF.

This rearrangement joins TRBV11-2 to TRBJ2-1; D is unresolved. This CDR3 comprises 13 residues. Germline assignment: CDR1 SGHAT and CDR2 FQNNGV. V lost 3 bases and J lost 6, with 9 bases in between. The CDR3 loop is CASSFGLINEQFF. For the CDR3, the DNA is TGTGCCAGCAGCTTCGGTCTTATCAATGAGCAGTTCTTC.

Turning to this clone: An end of the junction differs from the germline gene, which may be a read error. This sequence joins TRBV7-7 and TRBJ2-3; D gene unclear. CDR3 length: 13 residues. Germline V gene sequence: CDR1 SSHAT, CDR2 FNYEAQ (reference sequence). For the CDR3, the DNA is TGTGCTAGCAGCTTTCTTTCGACAGATACGCAGTATTTT. This sequence encodes CASSFLSTDTQYF.

This clone was recorded once. V gene TRBV27 combines with J gene TRBJ2-5, with a possible D match to TRBD1 (7 bases). The CDR3 has 17 residues. The V gene lost 0 bases and the J gene lost 2 bases, with 16 bases spanning the gap. Germline V gene lookup returns CDR1 MNHEY and CDR2 SMNVEV (reference sequence). The CDR3 here is CASSLSRDSLEQETQYF. CDR3 nucleotides: TGTGCCAGCAGTTTATCGCGGGACAGCCTGGAGCAAGAGACCCAGTACTTC.

This chain uses TRBV14 with TRBJ1-1; 9 bases line up with TRBD1. There are 15 residues in the CDR3. With V trimmed by 0 bases and J by 11 bases, 10 bases remained unmatched. Germline CDR1 and CDR2: SGHDN and FVKESK. DNA for the CDR3: TGTGCCAGCAGCCAAGAATCACAGGGGGCGCGACGGGCTTTCTTT. Amino acids: CASSQESQGARRAFF.

The gene calls are TRBV19 and TRBJ2-4; D might be TRBD2 (5 bases). Germline lookup yields CDR1 LNHDA and CDR2 SQIVND (reference sequence). CDR3 length equals 16 residues. The V and J ends lost 6 bases and 3 bases respectively, with 18 bases between them. CDR3 sequence reads: CASRATAVVGKNIQYF. The DNA for the CDR3 is TGTGCCAGTAGGGCCACAGCGGTCGTCGGCAAAAACATTCAGTACTTC.

This clone showed up just a few times. This chain uses TRBV11-2 with TRBJ2-1, with D possibly TRBD2 on 6 matching bases. Trimming shortened V by 5 bases and J by 15 bases, and 20 bases separated the two germline ends. CDR3 size: 13 residues. Germline CDR1 and CDR2: SGHAT and FQNNGV. The CDR3 nucleotides read TGTGCCAGCAGCGAGCCTCGCGGGGCAATCAGGTTCTTC. Its protein is CASSEPRGAIRFF.

V gene TRBV10-3 combines with J gene TRBJ1-1, with a weak D call TRBD1 (5 bases). CDR1 and CDR2 from the germline V gene are ENHRY and SYGVKD. The CDR3 loop spans 21 amino acids. V dropped 0 bases and J dropped 3 bases, with 29 bases sitting between them. CDR3 nucleotides: TGTGCCATCAGTGAGTCGATTTTTTCAAGGAGCGGGACGCGGAGGGACACTGAAGCTTTCTTT. It specifies CAISESIFSRSGTRRDTEAFF.

The V call is TRBV11-3, the J call TRBJ2-2, with TRBD2 as a possible D gene (6 bases). The V end was cut by 3 bases, the J end by 6 bases, with 14 bases between. The CDR3 loop spans 15 amino acids. CDR1 and CDR2 (germline): SGHNT, YENEEA. The CDR3 sequence: CASSFLEGKSGELFF. CDR3 sequence (DNA): TGTGCCAGCAGCTTTTTGGAGGGAAAATCCGGGGAGCTGTTTTTT.

The chain recombines TRBV6-5 with TRBJ1-5; D gene ambiguous. Germline V gene sequence: CDR1 MNHEY, CDR2 SVGAGI. Trimming cost V 3 bases and J 4 bases, with 13 bases left between them. The CDR3 contains 15 residues. CDR3 nucleotide sequence: TGTGCCAGCAGTTATAAGGGAGGAATAAATCAGCCCCAGCATTTT. Encoded protein: CASSYKGGINQPQHF.

The J gene is TRBJ2-2, the V gene TRBV25-1; maybe TRBD1 (6 bases). This CDR3 has 16 residues. Germline CDR1 MGHDK, CDR2 SYGVNS. Trimming cost V 1 base and J 2 bases, with 11 bases left between them. Here the CDR3 reads CASSELKGQNTGELFF. The DNA for the CDR3 is TGTGCCAGCAGTGAATTGAAGGGACAAAACACCGGGGAGCTGTTTTTT. Complete variable domain (other parts from reference TRBV25-1 and TRBJ2-2): EADIYQTPRYLVIGTGKKITLECSQTMGHDKMYWYQQDPGMELHLIHYSYGVNSTEKGDLSSESTVSRIRTEHFPLTLESARPSHTSQYLCASSELKGQNTGELFFGEGSRLTVL.

The chain links TRBV27 to TRBJ1-6; 7 positions agree with TRBD1. The CDR3 runs to 18 residues. Looked up from germline, CDR1 is MNHEY and CDR2 is SMNVEV (reference sequence). Trimming took 2 bases from V and 7 from J; bases not matched to a gene: 14. DNA for the CDR3: TGTGCCAGCAGTTTAATGGGACAGTATGGGCCGCGGAATTCACCCCTCCACTTT. Encoded protein: CASSLMGQYGPRNSPLHF.

This chain connects TRBV6-5 to TRBJ1-1, with D uncertain. Germline loops: CDR1 MNHEY, CDR2 SVGAGI. The CDR3 length is 13 residues. Trimming took 0 bases from V and 4 from J, leaving 6 bases between them. The CDR3 loop reads CASSYSIGTEAFF. The CDR3 bases are TGTGCCAGCAGTTACTCGATCGGCACTGAAGCTTTCTTT.

The gene calls are TRBV2 and TRBJ1-5; D gene unclear. CDR3 length: 15 amino acids. Germline CDR1 SNHLY, CDR2 FYNNEI. The V gene lost 5 bases and the J gene lost 4 bases, with 15 bases spanning the gap. The CDR3 loop reads CASSFVGGGNQPQHF. CDR3 DNA: TGTGCCAGCAGTTTTGTAGGAGGCGGAAATCAGCCCCAGCATTTT.

This chain uses TRBV27 with TRBJ2-5; D not resolved. The CDR3 is 13 residues long. Trimming shortened V by 3 bases and J by 1 base, and 6 bases separated the two germline ends. Germline loops: CDR1 MNHEY, CDR2 SMNVEV (reference sequence). CDR3: CASSFGPQETQYF. The CDR3 nucleotides read TGTGCCAGCAGTTTTGGGCCCCAAGAGACCCAGTACTTC.

The table lists this clone with a few counts. V and J are TRBV2 and TRBJ2-2; D is possibly TRBD2 (6 bases). Trimming removed 6 bases from V and 5 bases from J, with 22 bases in between. The CDR3 is 17 amino acids. Germline-derived CDR1 and CDR2 are SNHLY and FYNNEI. The CDR3 sequence is CASSARSGQFVTGELFF. The CDR3 DNA sequence: TGTGCCAGCAGCGCCCGGAGCGGGCAGTTCGTGACCGGGGAGCTGTTTTTT.

This clone has more than one count but fewer than ten. The chain joins TRBV4-2 to TRBJ2-3; 7 nucleotides line up with TRBD1. V shed 7 bases and J 3 bases; nucleotides not matched to a gene: 10. Germline V gene lookup returns CDR1 LGHNA and CDR2 YNFKEQ. The CDR3 spans 15 residues. The chain's CDR3 is CASTLGGMTTDTQYF. The CDR3, as DNA: TGTGCCAGCACCCTAGGGGGCATGACGACAGATACGCAGTATTTT.

This clone appeared a few times. The rearrangement links TRBV28 to TRBJ1-1; a possible D gene is TRBD1 (5 bases). This CDR3 has 14 amino acids. Trimming left V 5 bases short and J 4 bases short, with 14 bases between. Germline loops: CDR1 MDHEN, CDR2 SYDVKM. The CDR3 DNA reads TGTGCCAGCAGTGTCAACGGACAACGCACTGAAGCTTTCTTT. This gives the protein CASSVNGQRTEAFF.

There are a few counts of this clone. The chain recombines TRBV5-6 with TRBJ2-5; no clear D gene. The CDR3 has 14 amino acids. With 0 bases removed from V and 5 bases from J, the gap between germline ends came to 11 bases. The germline V gene has CDR1 SGHDT and CDR2 YYEEEE. CDR3: CASSLGFSSETQYF. CDR3 nucleotides: TGTGCCAGCAGCTTGGGCTTTAGCTCCGAGACCCAGTACTTC.

The chain couples TRBV12-3 or TRBV12-4 to TRBJ1-2, with TRBD1 identical over 11 bases. Germline trimming cut 5 bases from V and 7 bases from J; bases unmatched to any gene: 3. The CDR3 length is 13 residues. CDR3 in DNA: TGTGCCAGCAGTCTCGGACAGGGGGCTGGCTACACCTTC. This gives the protein CASSLGQGAGYTF.